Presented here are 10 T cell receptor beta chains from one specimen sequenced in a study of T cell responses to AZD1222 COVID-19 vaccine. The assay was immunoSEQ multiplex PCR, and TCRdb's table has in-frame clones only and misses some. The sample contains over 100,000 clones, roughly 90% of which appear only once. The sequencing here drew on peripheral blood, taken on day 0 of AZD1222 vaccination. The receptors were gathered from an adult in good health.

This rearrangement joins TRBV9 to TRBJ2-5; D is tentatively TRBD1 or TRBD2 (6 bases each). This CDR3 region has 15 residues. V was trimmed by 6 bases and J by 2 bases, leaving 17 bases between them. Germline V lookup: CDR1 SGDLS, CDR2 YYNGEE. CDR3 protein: CASNYWGAPQETQYF. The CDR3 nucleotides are TGTGCCAGCAATTATTGGGGGGCTCCTCAAGAGACCCAGTACTTC.

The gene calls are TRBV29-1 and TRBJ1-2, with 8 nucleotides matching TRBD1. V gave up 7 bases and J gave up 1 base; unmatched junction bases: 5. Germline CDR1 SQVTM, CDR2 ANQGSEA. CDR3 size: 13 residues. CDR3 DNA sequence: TGCAGCGCTACAGGGGGGCTTAACTATGGCTACACCTTC. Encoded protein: CSATGGLNYGYTF.

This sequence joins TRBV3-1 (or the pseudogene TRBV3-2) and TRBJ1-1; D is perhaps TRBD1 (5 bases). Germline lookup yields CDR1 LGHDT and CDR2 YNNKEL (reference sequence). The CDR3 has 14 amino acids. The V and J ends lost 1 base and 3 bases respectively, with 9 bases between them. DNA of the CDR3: TGTGCCAGCAGCCAAGCTGGGGGTCACACTGAAGCTTTCTTT. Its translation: CASSQAGGHTEAFF.

For the CDR3, the DNA is TGTGCCAGCTCACCATTTGATGAGACCCAGTACTTC. Protein product: CASSPFDETQYF. This chain links TRBV18 with TRBJ2-5; D not certain. This CDR3 region has 12 residues. Per the germline V gene, CDR1 is KGHSH and CDR2 is LQKENI. Trimming took 2 bases from V and 5 from J, leaving 6 bases between them.

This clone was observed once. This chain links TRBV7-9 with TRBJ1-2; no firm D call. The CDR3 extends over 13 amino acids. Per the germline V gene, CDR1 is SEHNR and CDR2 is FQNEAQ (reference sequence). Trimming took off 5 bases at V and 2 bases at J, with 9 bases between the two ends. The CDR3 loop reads CASSRGDNYGYTF. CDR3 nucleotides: TGTGCCAGCAGCCGGGGAGACAACTATGGCTACACCTTC.

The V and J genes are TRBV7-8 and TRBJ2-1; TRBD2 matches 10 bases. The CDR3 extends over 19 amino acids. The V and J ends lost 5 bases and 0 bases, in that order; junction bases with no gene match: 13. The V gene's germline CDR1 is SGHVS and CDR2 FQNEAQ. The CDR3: CASSPGRGTSANSYNEQFF. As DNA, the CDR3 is TGTGCCAGCAGCCCAGGTCGCGGGACTAGCGCAAACTCCTACAATGAGCAGTTCTTC.

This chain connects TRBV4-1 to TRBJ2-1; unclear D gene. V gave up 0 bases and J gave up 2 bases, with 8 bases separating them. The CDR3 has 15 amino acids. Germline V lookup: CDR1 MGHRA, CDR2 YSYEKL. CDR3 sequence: CASSQDGSTYNEQFF. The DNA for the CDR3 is TGCGCCAGCAGCCAAGATGGGTCGACCTACAATGAGCAGTTCTTC.

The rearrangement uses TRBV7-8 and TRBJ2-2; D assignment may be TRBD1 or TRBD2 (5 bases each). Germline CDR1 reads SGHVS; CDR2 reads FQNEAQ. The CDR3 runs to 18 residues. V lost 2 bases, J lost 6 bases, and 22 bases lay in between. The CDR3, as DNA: TGTGCCAGCAGCTTACGGGGCAGGGTAGGGCCTGGGGCCGGGGAGCTGTTTTTT. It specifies CASSLRGRVGPGAGELFF. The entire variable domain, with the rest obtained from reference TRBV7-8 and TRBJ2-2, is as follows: GAGVSQSPRYKVAKRGQDVALRCDPISGHVSLFWYQQALGQGPEFLTYFQNEAQLDKSGLPSDRFFAERPEGSVSTLKIQRTQQEDSAVYLCASSLRGRVGPGAGELFFGEGSRLTVL.

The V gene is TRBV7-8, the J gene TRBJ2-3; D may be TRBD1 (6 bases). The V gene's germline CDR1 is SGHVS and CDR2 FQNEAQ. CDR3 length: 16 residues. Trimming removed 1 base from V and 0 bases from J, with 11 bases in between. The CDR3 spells CASSLVRDTSTDTQYF. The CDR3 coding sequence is TGTGCCAGCAGCTTAGTCCGGGACACCAGCACAGATACGCAGTATTTT.

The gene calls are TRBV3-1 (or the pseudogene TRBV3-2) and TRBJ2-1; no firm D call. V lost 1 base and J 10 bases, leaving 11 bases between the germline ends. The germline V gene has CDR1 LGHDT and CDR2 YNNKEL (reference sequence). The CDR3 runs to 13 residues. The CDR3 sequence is CASSQGAVREQFF. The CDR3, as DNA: TGTGCCAGCAGCCAAGGGGCCGTCAGGGAGCAGTTCTTC.